This T cell receptor (beta chain) is drawn from a study of blood T cell repertoires in COVID-19. Study overall: Whether acute or convalescent, the COVID-19 samples came from the United States, Italy and Spain.

The Seattle patients, enrolled during active infection, were followed longitudinally. Germline V gene sequence: CDR1 LGHDT, CDR2 YNNKEL (reference sequence). The CDR3 has 15 amino acids. With 2 bases clipped from V and 10 bases from J, the junction kept 5 bases outside the gene matches. Here immunoSEQ multiplex PCR was the method, and the copy in TCRdb shows in-frame clones only, minus some. Of about 120,000 clones listed, roughly 86% are singletons. Sequenced input: peripheral blood. V usage is TRBV3-1 (or the pseudogene TRBV3-2) and J usage is TRBJ2-1; 13 bases map to TRBD2. The sequence was obtained from a woman in her 70s with COVID-19, enrolled during active disease. CDR3 coding DNA: TGTGCCAGCAGCCAACAACTAGCGGGGGGGCGGGAGCAGTTCTTC. Protein product: CASSQQLAGGREQFF.